One TCR beta chain is described in this entry. Its specificity is unknown. Those who donated were healthy bone marrow donors. The primer mix had 60 Vbeta and 13 Jbeta primers. In the study's own analysis: There were about 88 million unique TCR beta chains by a later count, and about 12 million of them were shared. Profiling relied on immunoSEQ multiplex PCR, and the TCRdb table lists in-frame clones only, not all of them. Clone size and V and J calls were adopted from that table, with D and trimming inferred from the DNA. The sample carries approximately 150,000 clones, about four fifths recorded once. The data belong to a study of cytomegalovirus exposure and HLA in healthy donors. Regarding the study as a whole: Analysis performed later found 16,951 TCR beta sequences associated with HLA alleles at 0.05 false discovery rate. CMV antigen specificity of a few CMV-associated chains was confirmed in vitro.

This sequence was found in a woman aged 18-29 years in good health and CMV-seropositive. Sequencing was carried out using PBMCs.

CDR3 sequence reads: CASSVGLAGEYDNEQFF. The CDR3 coding sequence is TGTGCCAGCAGCGTTGGACTAGCGGGAGAATACGACAATGAGCAGTTCTTC. The chain links TRBV9 to TRBJ2-1; TRBD2 matches at 13 bases. Trimming at V came to 2 bases and at J to 5 bases, leaving 7 bases not matched to a gene. CDR1 is SGDLS, CDR2 YYNGEE, per germline. The CDR3 length is 17 residues. Drawing the rest from reference TRBV9 and TRBJ2-1, the complete variable domain is DSGVTQTPKHLITATGQRVTLRCSPRSGDLSVYWYQQSLDQGLQFLIQYYNGEERAKGNILERFSAQQFPDLHSELNLSSLELGDSALYFCASSVGLAGEYDNEQFFGPGTRLTVL.